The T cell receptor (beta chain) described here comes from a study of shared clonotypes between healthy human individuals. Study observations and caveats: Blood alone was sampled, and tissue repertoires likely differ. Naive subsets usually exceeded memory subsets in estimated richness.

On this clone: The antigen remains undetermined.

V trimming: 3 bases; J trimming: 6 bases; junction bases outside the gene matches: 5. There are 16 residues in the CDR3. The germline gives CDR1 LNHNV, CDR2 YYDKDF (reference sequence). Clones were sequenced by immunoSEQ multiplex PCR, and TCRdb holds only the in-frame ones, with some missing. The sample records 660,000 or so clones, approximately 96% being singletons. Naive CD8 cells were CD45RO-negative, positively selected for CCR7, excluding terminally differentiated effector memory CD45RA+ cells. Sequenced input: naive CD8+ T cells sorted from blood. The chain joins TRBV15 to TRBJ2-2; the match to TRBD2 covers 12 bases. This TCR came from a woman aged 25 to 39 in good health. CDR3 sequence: CATSSGTSGLAGELFF. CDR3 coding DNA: TGTGCCACCAGCAGCGGGACTAGCGGGCTGGCCGGGGAGCTGTTTTTT.